The rows below give T cell receptor beta chains drawn from one sample of a study of T cell changes during pregnancy in multiple sclerosis. Profiling relied on immunoSEQ multiplex PCR, and the TCRdb table lists in-frame clones only, not all of them. The profile shows some 67,000 clones, 92% of them singletons. This specimen consisted of peripheral blood, obtained after pregnancy. The receptors stem from a female donor with multiple sclerosis, enrolled in a pregnancy study. Each CDR3 is given with its conserved first and last residue. D genes are given only for firm matches. Where a row states a size, it is once, few, many or the class of an expanded clone; other rows omit it.

>TRBV29-1|NA|NA|TRBJ2-7
CSVEALGADEQYF
TGCAGCGTTGAGGCCTTGGGGGCCGACGAGCAGTACTTC
>TRBV19|TRBD2|NA|TRBJ2-1
CASSMGGKGNEQFF
TGTGCCAGTAGTATGGGAGGGAAAGGCAATGAGCAGTTCTTC
>TRBV19|TRBD2|NA|TRBJ2-3
CASSIVRLAGASTQYF
TGTGCCAGTAGTATTGTCCGACTAGCGGGAGCGTCTACGCAGTATTTT
>TRBV10-3|NA|NA|TRBJ2-3
CAISGPGGTDTQYF
TGTGCCATCAGTGGGCCAGGGGGCACAGATACGCAGTATTTT
>TRBV19|NA|NA|TRBJ1-5
CASSVPGNQHF
TGTGCCAGTAGCGTCCCGGGAAACCAGCATTTT
>TRBV19|TRBD1|NA|TRBJ2-5
CASSPQGARETQYF
TGTGCCAGTAGTCCTCAGGGGGCGCGGGAGACCCAGTACTTC
>TRBV10-3|NA|once|TRBJ2-1
CAIMADFNEQFF
TGTGCCATCATGGCGGATTTCAATGAGCAGTTCTTC
>TRBV6-1|TRBD1|NA|TRBJ1-2
CASLRQGNYGYTF
TGTGCCAGCTTAAGACAGGGCAATTACGGCTACACCTTC
>TRBV4-2|TRBD2|once|TRBJ2-7
CASSSTLAGRSYEQYF
TGTGCCAGCAGCTCTACTCTAGCGGGACGGTCCTACGAGCAGTACTTC
>TRBV19|TRBD1|NA|TRBJ2-4
CASRDRATKNIQYF
TGTGCCAGTCGGGACAGGGCAACCAAAAACATTCAGTACTTC
>TRBV27|TRBD2|NA|TRBJ2-1
CASSEPSGSEQFF
TGTGCCAGCAGTGAACCTAGCGGGAGTGAGCAGTTCTTC